A single sample gave rise to the 23 T cell receptor beta chains below, sequenced in a study of blood T cells in healthy people across ages. Through a sample-barcoded 5' primer and a J-beta primer mix, a second PCR was run for about 6 to 11 cycles. Each CDR3 protein gets one entry after TCRdb re-called the 5' RACE reads with MiXCR. Here the sample spans almost 300,000 distinct CDR3 sequences, less than 30% being singletons. What was sequenced was blood. The receptors stem from a woman aged 65 to 85 in good health.

This clonotype occurred a few times. The gene calls are TRBV28 and TRBJ2-7; D not certain. Germline values: CDR1 MDHEN, CDR2 SYDVKM. The CDR3 loop spans 13 amino acids. Between the trimmed V and J ends, which lost 2 bases and 3 bases, there was a span of 8 bases. DNA of the CDR3: TGTGCCAGCAGTTTAGAACAATTCTACGAGCAGTACTTC. This sequence encodes CASSLEQFYEQYF.

This chain connects TRBV6-5 to TRBJ2-5, with TRBD1 identical over 7 bases. The J call is doubtful: the DNA matches TRBJ2-7 better. The CDR3 runs 15 residues. Germline V lookup: CDR1 MNHEY, CDR2 SVGAGI. The CDR3 coding sequence is TGTGCCAGCAGTTGGGCGAGACAGGGTGTGAGCGAGCAGTACTTC. The encoded protein is CASSWARQGVSEQYF.

The rearrangement joins TRBV2 to TRBJ1-5; 7 nucleotides agree with TRBD1. There are 17 residues in the CDR3. Germline V gene lookup returns CDR1 SNHLY and CDR2 FYNNEI. Losses at the gene ends were 1 base for V and 2 bases for J; bases not matched to a gene: 8. As DNA, the CDR3 is TGTGCCAGCAGTGAAGATCGACAGGGACTAGGCAATCAGCCCCAGCATTTT. Protein: CASSEDRQGLGNQPQHF.

V gene TRBV20-1 combines with J gene TRBJ2-5; 7 bases are a match to TRBD2. The germline CDR1 and CDR2 sequences are DFQATT and SNEGSKA (reference sequence). V was clipped by 1 base and J by 4 bases; unmatched bases: 6. The CDR3 loop spans 14 amino acids. DNA of the CDR3: TGCAGTGCTAGAGGGGTCGGCGGGGGAGAGACCCAGTACTTC. As protein: CSARGVGGGETQYF.

This clonotype was counted only a few times. The chain uses TRBV25-1 and TRBJ2-5; 12 bases fit TRBD2. The CDR3 extends over 13 amino acids. The ends lost 8 bases at V and 5 bases at J; junction bases unmatched: 3. Germline V gene sequence: CDR1 MGHDK, CDR2 SYGVNS. Here the CDR3 reads CASGLAGRETQYF. CDR3 DNA sequence: TGTGCCAGCGGACTAGCGGGAAGGGAGACCCAGTACTTC. Full variable domain (remainder filled in from reference TRBV25-1 and TRBJ2-5): EADIYQTPRYLVIGTGKKITLECSQTMGHDKMYWYQQDPGMELHLIHYSYGVNSTEKGDLSSESTVSRIRTEHFPLTLESARPSHTSQYLCASGLAGRETQYFGPGTRLLVL.

This chain connects TRBV5-1 to TRBJ2-2, with 7 bases identical to TRBD2. The CDR3 extends over 15 amino acids. The ends lost 4 bases at V and 0 bases at J; junction bases unmatched: 3. CDR1 and CDR2 from the germline V gene are SGHRS and YFSETQ. The CDR3 DNA follows: TGCGCCAGCAGCACGGGGACTACGAACACCGGGGAGCTGTTTTTT. Residues: CASSTGTTNTGELFF.

This clonotype appeared a few times. V gene TRBV28 combines with J gene TRBJ2-7; 9 bases agree with TRBD1. Judging by the DNA end, TRBJ2-5 fits better; the J call may be wrong. The CDR3 is 16 residues long. Per germline, CDR1 MDHEN and CDR2 SYDVKM. Written as DNA, the CDR3 is TGTGCCAGCAGTATCTCCGGGACAGGGAACCAAGAGACCCAGTACTTC. It translates to CASSISGTGNQETQYF.

This sequence joins TRBV12-5 and TRBJ2-5; no firm D call. The tail of the sequence fits TRBJ2-7 better, so the J call may be wrong. The CDR3 runs to 13 residues. Germline CDR1 is LGHNT and CDR2 is FRNRAP. The CDR3 region is CASGFPRFYEQYF. CDR3 bases: TGTGCTAGTGGTTTTCCGAGGTTCTACGAGCAGTACTTC.

The CDR3 DNA reads as TGCAGCGTGCAAACCACCGGGGAGCTGTTTTTT. Translating gives CSVQTTGELFF. The rearrangement links TRBV29-1 to TRBJ2-2; no clear D gene. Germline CDR1 SQVTM, CDR2 ANQGSEA. Trimming removed 6 bases at V and 4 bases at J, with 6 bases between. CDR3 size: 11 residues.

The rearrangement joins TRBV5-5 to TRBJ1-1, with 7 bases identical to TRBD1. The CDR3 is 16 amino acids. Germline trimming cut 3 bases from V and 0 bases from J; bases unmatched to any gene: 8. Germline CDR1 reads SGHKS; CDR2 reads YYEKEE (reference sequence). CDR3 sequence: CASSSQGKPMNTEAFF. CDR3 DNA sequence: TGTGCCAGCAGCTCACAGGGGAAGCCCATGAACACTGAAGCTTTCTTT. Full variable domain (remainder filled in from reference TRBV5-5 and TRBJ1-1): DAGVTQSPTHLIKTRGQQVTLRCSPISGHKSVSWYQQVLGQGPQFIFQYYEKEERGRGNFPDRFSARQFPNYSSELNVNALLLGDSALYLCASSSQGKPMNTEAFFGQGTRLTVV.

This clonotype occurred many times. This chain joins TRBV6-5 and TRBJ1-2, with D uncertain. This CDR3 region has 13 residues. V lost 4 bases, J lost 7 bases, and 13 bases lay in between. Looked up from germline, CDR1 is MNHEY and CDR2 is SVGAGI. CDR3 nucleotides: TGTGCCAGCAGTTTTGAGGGATTGGGTGGCTACACCTTC. It is translated as CASSFEGLGGYTF.

CDR3 in amino acids: CASSKGLDGQETQYF. CDR3 nucleotide sequence: TGTGCCAGCAGCAAGGGACTAGATGGTCAAGAGACCCAGTACTTC. J is TRBJ2-5 and V is TRBV7-2; 8 positions match TRBD2. Germline lookup yields CDR1 SGHTA and CDR2 FQGNSA. The CDR3 has 15 residues. V shed 5 bases, J shed 2 bases, and the junction held 7 bases outside the gene matches.

The V gene is TRBV28, the J gene TRBJ2-2, with D possibly called TRBD1 or TRBD2 (5 bases each). The CDR3 is 13 residues long. CDR1 and CDR2 from the germline V gene are MDHEN and SYDVKM. V was trimmed by 1 base and J by 7 bases, leaving 7 bases between them. The CDR3 sequence is CASSLSGSGELFF. CDR3 DNA: TGTGCCAGCAGTTTATCAGGGAGCGGGGAGCTGTTTTTT. Filled out from reference TRBV28 and TRBJ2-2, the complete variable domain reads DVKVTQSSRYLVKRTGEKVFLECVQDMDHENMFWYRQDPGLGLRLIYFSYDVKMKEKGDIPEGYSVSREKKERFSLILESASTNQTSMYLCASSLSGSGELFFGEGSRLTVL.

A few counts support this clonotype. This chain uses TRBV27 with TRBJ2-3, with D unresolved. This CDR3 contains 16 residues. With 3 bases removed from V and 0 bases from J, the gap between germline ends came to 13 bases. Per the germline V gene, CDR1 is MNHEY and CDR2 is SMNVEV (reference sequence). This CDR3 is CASSLGTFQSTDTQYF. The CDR3 DNA sequence: TGTGCCAGCAGTTTGGGAACGTTTCAGAGCACAGATACGCAGTATTTT.

The CDR3 sequence: CASSYSGWGLGEQFF. The CDR3 DNA is TGTGCCAGCAGTTACTCGGGATGGGGGCTAGGCGAGCAGTTCTTC. This chain links TRBV6-5 with TRBJ2-5; tentatively, D is TRBD1 (6 bases). The tail of the sequence fits TRBJ2-1 better, so the J call may be wrong. The CDR3 consists of 15 residues. Germline-derived CDR1 and CDR2 are MNHEY and SVGAGI.

This clonotype was picked up one time. The J gene is TRBJ2-5, the V gene TRBV15; the match to TRBD1 covers 7 bases. Germline V gene sequence: CDR1 LNHNV, CDR2 YYDKDF (reference sequence). With V trimmed by 3 bases and J by 3 bases, 10 bases remained unmatched. CDR3 size: 16 residues. The CDR3 loop is CATSRASGTGEETQYF. In DNA form, the CDR3 reads TGTGCCACCAGCAGGGCCTCTGGTACAGGGGAAGAGACCCAGTACTTC.

The rearrangement links TRBV20-1 to TRBJ2-2; the D gene is possibly TRBD2 (6 bases). Trimming removed 3 bases from V and 6 bases from J, with 14 bases in between. From germline, CDR1 is DFQATT and CDR2 SNEGSKA (reference sequence). This CDR3 spans 14 amino acids. CDR3: CSASSERRAGELFF. CDR3 DNA sequence: TGCAGTGCTAGTAGTGAGAGGAGGGCCGGGGAGCTGTTTTTT.

This clonotype was detected many times. V and J are TRBV5-1 and TRBJ2-2, with TRBD2 matching 11 bases. The V segment lost 4 bases and the J segment 1 base; nucleotides outside the gene matches: 3. The CDR3 runs to 16 residues. Per the germline V gene, CDR1 is SGHRS and CDR2 is YFSETQ. Written as DNA, the CDR3 is TGCGCCAGCAGCAGGGGGACTAGCGGGAACACCGGGGAGCTGTTTTTT. This translates into CASSRGTSGNTGELFF. Full variable domain (outside the CDR3, taken from reference TRBV5-1 and TRBJ2-2): KAGVTQTPRYLIKTRGQQVTLSCSPISGHRSVSWYQQTPGQGLQFLFEYFSETQRNKGNFPGRFSGRQFSNSRSEMNVSTLELGDSALYLCASSRGTSGNTGELFFGEGSRLTVL.

This chain connects TRBV11-2 to TRBJ2-7; 10 bases match TRBD1. The J call is doubtful: the DNA matches TRBJ2-1 better. The CDR3 has 15 residues. Germline assignment: CDR1 SGHAT and CDR2 FQNNGV. The CDR3 bases are TGTGCCAGCAGCTTAGCGGGACAGGGGTTTAATGAGCAGTTCTTC. Residues: CASSLAGQGFNEQFF.

V and J are TRBV5-1 and TRBJ2-5; D is undetermined. V lost 2 bases to trimming and J lost 1 base, with 9 bases between them. Germline V lookup: CDR1 SGHRS, CDR2 YFSETQ. The CDR3 is 14 amino acids. CDR3 nucleotide sequence: TGCGCCAGCAGCTTCTGGCGGCTCCAAGAGACCCAGTACTTC. Encoded protein: CASSFWRLQETQYF.

Only a few counts were recorded for this clonotype. V usage is TRBV6-6 and J usage is TRBJ2-3; TRBD2 matches at 8 bases. There are 15 residues in the CDR3. Germline V gene data show CDR1 as MNHNY and CDR2 as SVGAGI (reference sequence). The trim removed 7 bases at V and 3 bases at J, leaving 9 bases unmatched. The chain's CDR3 is CASTRTSRTTDTQYF. The CDR3 region has the DNA TGTGCCAGCACCAGGACTAGCAGAACTACAGATACGCAGTATTTT.

The V and J genes are TRBV29-1 and TRBJ2-2; either TRBD1 or TRBD2 may supply D (5 bases each). The V gene's germline CDR1 is SQVTM and CDR2 ANQGSEA. Trimming cost V 5 bases and J 2 bases, with 9 bases left between them. The CDR3 spans 13 residues. The DNA for the CDR3 is TGCAGCGTTAGGGACGTAAACACCGGGGAGCTGTTTTTT. The encoded protein is CSVRDVNTGELFF.

This clonotype was seen a few times. The chain combines TRBV3-1 with TRBJ2-7; D is undetermined. V was clipped by 4 bases and J by 3 bases, with 10 bases between them. CDR1 is LGHDT and CDR2 is YNNKEL in the germline V gene (reference sequence). The CDR3 runs 13 residues. In DNA, the CDR3 is TGTGCCAGCAGCCGGACCGAAGTCTACGAGCAGTACTTC. Its protein is CASSRTEVYEQYF.